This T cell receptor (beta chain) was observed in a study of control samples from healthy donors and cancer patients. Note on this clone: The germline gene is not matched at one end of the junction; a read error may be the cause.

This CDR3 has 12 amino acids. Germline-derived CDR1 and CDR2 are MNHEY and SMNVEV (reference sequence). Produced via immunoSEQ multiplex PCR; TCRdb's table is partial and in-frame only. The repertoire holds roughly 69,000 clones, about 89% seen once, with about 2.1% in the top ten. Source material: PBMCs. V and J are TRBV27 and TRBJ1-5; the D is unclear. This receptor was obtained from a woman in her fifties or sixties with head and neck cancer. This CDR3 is CASSLRQSAPAF. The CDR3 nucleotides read TGTGCCAGCAGTTTGAGGCAATCAGCCCCAGCATTT.